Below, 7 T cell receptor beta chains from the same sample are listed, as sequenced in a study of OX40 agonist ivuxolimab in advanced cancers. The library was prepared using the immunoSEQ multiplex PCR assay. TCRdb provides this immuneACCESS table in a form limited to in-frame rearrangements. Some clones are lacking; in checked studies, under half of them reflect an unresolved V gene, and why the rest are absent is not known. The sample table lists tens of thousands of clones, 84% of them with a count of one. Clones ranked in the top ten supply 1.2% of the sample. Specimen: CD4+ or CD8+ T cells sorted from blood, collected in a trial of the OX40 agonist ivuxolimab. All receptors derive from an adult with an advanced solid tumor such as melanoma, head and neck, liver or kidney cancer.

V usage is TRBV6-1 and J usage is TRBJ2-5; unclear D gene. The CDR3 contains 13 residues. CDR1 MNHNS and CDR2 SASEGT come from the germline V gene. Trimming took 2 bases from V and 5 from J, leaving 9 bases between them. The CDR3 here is CASSERFRETQYF. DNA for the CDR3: TGTGCCAGCAGTGAAAGATTCCGGGAGACCCAGTACTTC.

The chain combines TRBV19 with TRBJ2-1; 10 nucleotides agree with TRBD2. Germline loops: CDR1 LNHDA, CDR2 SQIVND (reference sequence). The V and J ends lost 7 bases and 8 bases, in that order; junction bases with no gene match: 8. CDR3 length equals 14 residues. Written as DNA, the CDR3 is TGTGCCAGTAAGGCGGGACTAGCGAACTATGAGCAGTTCTTC. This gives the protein CASKAGLANYEQFF.

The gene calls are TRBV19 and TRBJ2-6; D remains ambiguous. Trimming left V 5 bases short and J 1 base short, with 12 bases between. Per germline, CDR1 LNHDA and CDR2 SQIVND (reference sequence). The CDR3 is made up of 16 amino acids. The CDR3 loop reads CASSESHSSGANVLTF. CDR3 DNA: TGTGCCAGTAGTGAATCCCACTCATCTGGGGCCAACGTCCTGACTTTC.

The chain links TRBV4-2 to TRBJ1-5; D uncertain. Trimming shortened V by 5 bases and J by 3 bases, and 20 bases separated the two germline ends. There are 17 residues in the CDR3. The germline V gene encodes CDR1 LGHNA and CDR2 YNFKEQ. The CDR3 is CASSATEGSRTNQPQHF. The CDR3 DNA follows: TGTGCCAGCAGCGCGACTGAAGGGTCCAGGACCAATCAGCCCCAGCATTTT.

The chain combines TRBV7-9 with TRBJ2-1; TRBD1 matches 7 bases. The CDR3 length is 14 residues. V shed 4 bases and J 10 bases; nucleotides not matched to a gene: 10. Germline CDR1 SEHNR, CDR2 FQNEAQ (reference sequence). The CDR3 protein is CASSYSPGGWEQFF. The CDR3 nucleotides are TGTGCCAGCAGCTATTCACCAGGGGGTTGGGAGCAGTTCTTC.

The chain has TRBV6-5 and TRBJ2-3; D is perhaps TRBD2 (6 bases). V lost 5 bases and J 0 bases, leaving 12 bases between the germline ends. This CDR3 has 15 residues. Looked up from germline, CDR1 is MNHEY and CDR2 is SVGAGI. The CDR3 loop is CASSTLGTSTDTQYF. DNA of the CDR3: TGTGCCAGCAGTACTTTAGGGACTAGCACAGATACGCAGTATTTT.

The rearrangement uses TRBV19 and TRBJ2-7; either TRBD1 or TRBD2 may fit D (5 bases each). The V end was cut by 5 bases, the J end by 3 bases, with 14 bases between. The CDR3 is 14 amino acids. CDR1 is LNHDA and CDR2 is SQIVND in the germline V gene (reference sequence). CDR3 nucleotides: TGTGCCAGTAGTCTCCTCGGGGCATTCTACGAGCAGTACTTC. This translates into CASSLLGAFYEQYF.